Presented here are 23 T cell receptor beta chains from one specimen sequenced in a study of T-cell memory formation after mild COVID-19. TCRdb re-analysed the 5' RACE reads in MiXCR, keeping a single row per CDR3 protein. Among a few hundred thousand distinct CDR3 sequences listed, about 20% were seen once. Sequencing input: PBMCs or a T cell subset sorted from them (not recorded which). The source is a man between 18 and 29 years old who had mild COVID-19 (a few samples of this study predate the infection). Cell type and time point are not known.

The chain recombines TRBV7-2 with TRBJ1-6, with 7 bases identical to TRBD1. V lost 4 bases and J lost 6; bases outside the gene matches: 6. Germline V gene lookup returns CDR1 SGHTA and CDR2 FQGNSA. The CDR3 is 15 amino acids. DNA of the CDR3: TGTGCCAGCAGCTCGACAGGGTCTCCTAATTCACCCCTCCACTTT. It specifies CASSSTGSPNSPLHF.

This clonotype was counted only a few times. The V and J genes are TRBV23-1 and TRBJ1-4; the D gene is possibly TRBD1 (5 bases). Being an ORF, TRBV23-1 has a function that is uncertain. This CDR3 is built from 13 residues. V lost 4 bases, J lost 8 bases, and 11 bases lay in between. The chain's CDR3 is CASSRGSSEKLFF. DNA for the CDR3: TGCGCCAGCAGTCGGGGCAGTAGCGAAAAACTGTTTTTT.

As DNA, the CDR3 is TGTGCCAGCAGGGGACAGGGTTTCAGTGGCTACACCTTC. It specifies CASRGQGFSGYTF. The V call is TRBV6-5, the J call TRBJ1-2; 9 positions agree with TRBD1. The CDR3 is 13 residues long. With 6 bases clipped from V and 7 bases from J, the junction kept 6 bases outside the gene matches. Germline lookup yields CDR1 MNHEY and CDR2 SVGAGI.

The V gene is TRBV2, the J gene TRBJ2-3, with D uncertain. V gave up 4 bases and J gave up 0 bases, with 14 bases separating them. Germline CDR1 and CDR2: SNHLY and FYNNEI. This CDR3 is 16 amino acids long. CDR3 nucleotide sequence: TGTGCCAGCAGTGGTTGGGCGAGCGCCAGCACAGATACGCAGTATTTT. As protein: CASSGWASASTDTQYF.

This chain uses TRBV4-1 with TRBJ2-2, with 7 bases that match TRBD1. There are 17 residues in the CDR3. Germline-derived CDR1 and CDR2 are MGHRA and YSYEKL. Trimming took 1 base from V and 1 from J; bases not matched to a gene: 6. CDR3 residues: CASSQAHRGRNTGELFF. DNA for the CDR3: TGCGCCAGCAGCCAAGCCCACAGGGGAAGGAACACCGGGGAGCTGTTTTTT.

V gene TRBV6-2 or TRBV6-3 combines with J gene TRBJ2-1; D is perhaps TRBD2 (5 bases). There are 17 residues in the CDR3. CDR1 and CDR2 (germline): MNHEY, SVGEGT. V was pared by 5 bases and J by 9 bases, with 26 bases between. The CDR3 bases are TGTGCCAGCAGTCTCTTACTAGGCCTCCGAATGGTGGCTGAGCAGTTCTTC. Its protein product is CASSLLLGLRMVAEQFF.

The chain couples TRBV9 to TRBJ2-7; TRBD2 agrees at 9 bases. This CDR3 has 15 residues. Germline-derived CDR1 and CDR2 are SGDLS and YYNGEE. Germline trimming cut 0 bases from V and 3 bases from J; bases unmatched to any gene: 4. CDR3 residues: CASSVGGGGGYEQYF. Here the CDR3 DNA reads TGTGCCAGCAGCGTAGGCGGGGGGGGAGGCTACGAGCAGTACTTC.

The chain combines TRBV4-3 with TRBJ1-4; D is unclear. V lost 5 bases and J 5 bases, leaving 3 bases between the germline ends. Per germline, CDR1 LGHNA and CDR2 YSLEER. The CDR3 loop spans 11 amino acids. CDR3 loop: CASSENEKLFF. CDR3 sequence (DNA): TGCGCCAGCAGCGAGAATGAAAAACTGTTTTTT.

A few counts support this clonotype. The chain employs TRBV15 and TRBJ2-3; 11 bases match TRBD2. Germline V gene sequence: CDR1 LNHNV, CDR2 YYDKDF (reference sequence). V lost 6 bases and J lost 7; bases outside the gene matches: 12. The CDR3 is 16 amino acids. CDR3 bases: TGTGCCACCAGAAGTCCCCCTAGCGGGGGGTCAAATACGCAGTATTTT. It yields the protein CATRSPPSGGSNTQYF.

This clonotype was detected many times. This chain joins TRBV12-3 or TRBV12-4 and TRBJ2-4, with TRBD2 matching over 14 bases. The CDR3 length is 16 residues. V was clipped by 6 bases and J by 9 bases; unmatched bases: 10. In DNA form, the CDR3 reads TGTGCCAGCAGCCTGACTAGCGGGGGGGCGCTGAGCATTCAGTACTTC. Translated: CASSLTSGGALSIQYF.

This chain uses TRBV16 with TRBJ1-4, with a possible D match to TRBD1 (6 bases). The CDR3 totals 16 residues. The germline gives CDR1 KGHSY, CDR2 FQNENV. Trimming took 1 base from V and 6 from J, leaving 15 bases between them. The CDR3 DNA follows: TGTGCCAGCAGCCAATTAAGGTGGGACACGGATGAAAAACTGTTTTTT. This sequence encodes CASSQLRWDTDEKLFF. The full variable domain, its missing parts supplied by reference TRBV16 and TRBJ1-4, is GEEVAQTPKHLVRGEGQKAKLYCAPIKGHSYVFWYQQVLKNEFKFLISFQNENVFDETGMPKERFSAKCLPNSPCSLEIQATKLEDSAVYFCASSQLRWDTDEKLFFGSGTQLSVL.

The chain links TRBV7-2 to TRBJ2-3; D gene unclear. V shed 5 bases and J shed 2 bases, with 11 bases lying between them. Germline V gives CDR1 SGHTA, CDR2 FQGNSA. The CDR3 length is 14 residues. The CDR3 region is CASSPVRVTDTQYF. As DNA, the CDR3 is TGTGCCAGCAGCCCAGTTCGGGTCACAGATACGCAGTATTTT.

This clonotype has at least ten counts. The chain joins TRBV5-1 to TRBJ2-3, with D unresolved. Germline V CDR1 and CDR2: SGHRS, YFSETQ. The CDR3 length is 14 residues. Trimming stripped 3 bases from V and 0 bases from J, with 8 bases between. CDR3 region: CASSSQESTDTQYF. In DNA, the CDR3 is TGCGCCAGCAGCTCGCAGGAAAGCACAGATACGCAGTATTTT.

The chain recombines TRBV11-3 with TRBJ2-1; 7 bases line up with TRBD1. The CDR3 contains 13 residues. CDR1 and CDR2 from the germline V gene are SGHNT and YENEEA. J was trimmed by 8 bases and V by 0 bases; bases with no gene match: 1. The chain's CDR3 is CASSLDTGDEQFF. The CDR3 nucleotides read TGTGCCAGCAGCTTAGATACAGGGGATGAGCAGTTCTTC.

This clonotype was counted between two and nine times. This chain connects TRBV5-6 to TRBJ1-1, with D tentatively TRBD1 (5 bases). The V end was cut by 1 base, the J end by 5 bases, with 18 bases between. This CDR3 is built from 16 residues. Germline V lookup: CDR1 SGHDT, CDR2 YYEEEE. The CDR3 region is CASSLPGLAGRTEAFF. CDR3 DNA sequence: TGTGCCAGCAGCTTGCCGGGACTTGCTGGGAGGACTGAAGCTTTCTTT.

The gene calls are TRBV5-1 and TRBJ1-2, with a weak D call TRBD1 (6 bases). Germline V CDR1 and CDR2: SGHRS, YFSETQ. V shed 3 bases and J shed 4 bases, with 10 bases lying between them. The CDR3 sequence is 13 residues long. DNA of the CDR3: TGCGCCAGCAGCTCGCGGGACACCTATGGCTACACCTTC. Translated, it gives CASSSRDTYGYTF.

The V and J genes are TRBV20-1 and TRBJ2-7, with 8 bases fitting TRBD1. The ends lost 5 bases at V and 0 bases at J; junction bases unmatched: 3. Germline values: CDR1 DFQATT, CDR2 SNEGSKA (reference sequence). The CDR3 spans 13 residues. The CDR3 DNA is TGCAGTGCTTACAGGGGGAGCTCCTACGAGCAGTACTTC. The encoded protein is CSAYRGSSYEQYF.

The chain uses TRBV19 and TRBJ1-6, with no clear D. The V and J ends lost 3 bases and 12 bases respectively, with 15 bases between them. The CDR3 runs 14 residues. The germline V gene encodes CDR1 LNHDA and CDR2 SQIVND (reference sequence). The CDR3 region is CASSISGELGPLHF. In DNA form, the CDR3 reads TGTGCCAGTAGTATCAGCGGGGAGCTGGGACCCCTCCACTTT.

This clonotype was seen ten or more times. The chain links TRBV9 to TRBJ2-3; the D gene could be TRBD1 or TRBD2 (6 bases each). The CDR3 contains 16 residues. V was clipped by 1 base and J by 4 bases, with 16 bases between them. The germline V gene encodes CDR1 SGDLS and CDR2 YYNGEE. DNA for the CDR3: TGTGCCAGCAGCGTATTCCCAGGGGAGGTTGCAGATACGCAGTATTTT. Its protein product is CASSVFPGEVADTQYF.

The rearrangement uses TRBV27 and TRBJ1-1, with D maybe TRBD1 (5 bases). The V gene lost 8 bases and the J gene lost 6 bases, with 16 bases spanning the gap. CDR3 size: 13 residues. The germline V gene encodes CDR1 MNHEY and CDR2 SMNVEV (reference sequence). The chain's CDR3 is CASGYLDSAEAFF. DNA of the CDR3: TGTGCCAGCGGATATCTTGACAGCGCTGAAGCTTTCTTT.

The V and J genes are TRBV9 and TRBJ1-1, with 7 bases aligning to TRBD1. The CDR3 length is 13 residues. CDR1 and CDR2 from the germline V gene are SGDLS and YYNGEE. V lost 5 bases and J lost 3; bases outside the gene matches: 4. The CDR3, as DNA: TGTGCCAGCAGTGCCGGGACAGACACTGAAGCTTTCTTT. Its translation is CASSAGTDTEAFF.

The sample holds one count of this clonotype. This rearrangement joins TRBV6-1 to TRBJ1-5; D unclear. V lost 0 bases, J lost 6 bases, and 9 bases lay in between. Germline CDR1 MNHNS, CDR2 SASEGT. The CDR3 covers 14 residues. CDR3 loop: CASSEAGIGQPQHF. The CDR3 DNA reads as TGTGCCAGCAGTGAAGCAGGGATCGGTCAGCCCCAGCATTTT.

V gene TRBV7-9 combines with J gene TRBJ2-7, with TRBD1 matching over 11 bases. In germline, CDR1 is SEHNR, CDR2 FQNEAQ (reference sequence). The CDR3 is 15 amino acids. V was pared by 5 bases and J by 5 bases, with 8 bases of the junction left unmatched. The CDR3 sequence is CASSTRDRGVDEQYF. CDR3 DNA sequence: TGTGCCAGCAGCACCAGGGACAGGGGGGTTGACGAGCAGTACTTC.